Presented here are 10 T cell receptor beta chains from one specimen sequenced in a study of PD-1 blockade in classical Hodgkin lymphoma. In every patient, relapse followed autologous stem cell transplantation, while exposure to brentuximab vedotin differed. Assay used: immunoSEQ multiplex PCR; TCRdb lists only in-frame clones, some missing. The sample carries more than 12,000 clones, around 80% recorded once. The sample was peripheral blood mononuclear cells (PBMCs), taken before the second cycle of nivolumab. The source is a human donor with classical Hodgkin lymphoma.

The rearrangement uses TRBV7-6 and TRBJ2-2; D gene unclear. Germline V gene lookup returns CDR1 SGHVS and CDR2 FNYEAQ. The V gene lost 1 base and the J gene lost 1 base, with 10 bases spanning the gap. The CDR3 runs 16 residues. For the CDR3, the DNA is TGTGCCAGCAGCTTAGATTTAGGGCTGAACACCGGGGAGCTGTTTTTT. Translation gives CASSLDLGLNTGELFF.

The chain employs TRBV18 and TRBJ2-7; 9 positions match TRBD2. Losses at the gene ends were 4 bases for V and 4 bases for J; bases not matched to a gene: 5. CDR3 length equals 14 residues. Looked up from germline, CDR1 is KGHSH and CDR2 is LQKENI. This CDR3 is CASSRISGGYEQYF. In DNA, the CDR3 is TGTGCCAGCTCACGGATTAGCGGGGGTTACGAGCAGTACTTC.

The chain carries TRBV10-3 and TRBJ1-1, with D maybe TRBD1 (6 bases). Germline CDR1 reads ENHRY; CDR2 reads SYGVKD. The CDR3 consists of 12 residues. V was cut by 6 bases and J by 3 bases, with 8 bases left in between. The DNA for the CDR3 is TGTGCCATCAGGGACAGATACACTGAAGCTTTCTTT. Translating it yields CAIRDRYTEAFF.

V usage is TRBV11-2 and J usage is TRBJ2-7, with 8 bases that match TRBD1. Germline CDR1 SGHAT, CDR2 FQNNGV. The length of the CDR3 is 14 residues. V lost 5 bases and J lost 9; bases outside the gene matches: 12. The CDR3 is CASSQGTGNSRQYF. The DNA of the CDR3 is TGTGCCAGCAGCCAGGGGACAGGTAATTCTCGGCAGTACTTC.

The chain couples TRBV4-3 to TRBJ1-5; no firm D call. Germline CDR1 and CDR2: LGHNA and YSLEER. The V and J ends lost 0 bases and 1 base respectively, with 1 base between them. This CDR3 has 13 amino acids. The CDR3 DNA follows: TGCGCCAGCAGCCAAGACAGCAATCAGCCCCAGCATTTT. Translation gives CASSQDSNQPQHF.

In DNA form, the CDR3 reads TGCAGTGCTAGAAAGAACACTGAAGCTTTCTTT. Encoded protein: CSARKNTEAFF. V is TRBV20-1 and J is TRBJ1-1; D not certain. Germline CDR1 DFQATT, CDR2 SNEGSKA (reference sequence). This CDR3 is 11 amino acids long. Trimming removed 2 bases at V and 1 base at J, with 2 bases between.

CDR3 nucleotide sequence: TGTGCCAGTAGTATAGGGACAGCGTACAATGAGCAGTTCTTC. Amino acids: CASSIGTAYNEQFF. This chain uses TRBV19 with TRBJ2-1; D might be TRBD1 (6 bases). Germline CDR1 reads LNHDA; CDR2 reads SQIVND (reference sequence). The CDR3 covers 14 residues. V lost 1 base and J 4 bases, leaving 8 bases between the germline ends.

This chain links TRBV28 with TRBJ1-2; 10 positions agree with TRBD1. The germline CDR1 and CDR2 sequences are MDHEN and SYDVKM. Trimming took 6 bases from V and 6 from J; bases not matched to a gene: 4. CDR3 size: 13 residues. The CDR3 bases are TGTGCCAGCAGGACCGGGACAGGGGATGGCTACACCTTC. Its protein is CASRTGTGDGYTF.

In this sample, this clone turned up once. Sequence at one end of the junction differs from germline and may be a read error. This chain links TRBV6-4 with TRBJ1-2, with D tentatively TRBD1 (5 bases). There are 12 residues in the CDR3. From germline, CDR1 is MRHNA and CDR2 SNTAGT. CDR3: CASSDEGRSPPF. The CDR3 DNA follows: TGTGCCAGCAGTGACGAGGGGCGGAGCCCCCCCTTC.

This clone was recorded a few times. The rearrangement links TRBV25-1 to TRBJ2-3, with 8 bases identical to TRBD2. Germline CDR1 is MGHDK and CDR2 is SYGVNS. The junction had 15 bases not matched to a gene; V was cut back by 2 bases and J by 5 bases. This CDR3 has 18 residues. CDR3: CASSETAGGPSSGDTQYF. CDR3 nucleotides: TGTGCCAGCAGTGAAACGGCGGGGGGCCCTTCGTCCGGAGATACGCAGTATTTT. The variable domain in full, completed from reference TRBV25-1 and TRBJ2-3, reads EADIYQTPRYLVIGTGKKITLECSQTMGHDKMYWYQQDPGMELHLIHYSYGVNSTEKGDLSSESTVSRIRTEHFPLTLESARPSHTSQYLCASSETAGGPSSGDTQYFGPGTRLTVL.